This entry describes one TCR beta chain. Its cognate antigen is unknown. The naive CD8 subset, CD45RO-negative cells positively selected for CCR7, excluded terminally differentiated effector memory CD45RA+ cells. The data are from a study of shared clonotypes between healthy human individuals. On the study more broadly: CD8 memory received one plate per donor, CD8 naive two, CD4 memory three and CD4 naive three.

In replicate PCRs of sorted subsets, roughly 190 ng DNA, approximately 28,000 T cell genomes, was used. Here immunoSEQ multiplex PCR was the method, and the copy in TCRdb shows in-frame clones only, minus some. The table records some 1,900,000 clones, just under 95% of them present only once. CDR1 LNHDA and CDR2 SQIVND come from the germline V gene (reference sequence). The CDR3 runs 16 residues. After removal of 4 bases from V and 5 bases from J, the junction contained 7 bases not matched to a gene. General study points: Unshared clonotypes carried lower generation probabilities than those common to all four donors.

The chain recombines TRBV19 with TRBJ2-5, with 13 bases matching TRBD2. The material sequenced was naive CD8+ T cells sorted from blood. This receptor was obtained from a man in his late teens or twenties in good health. CDR3 sequence reads: CASSTRTSGGLETQYF. In DNA form, the CDR3 reads TGTGCCAGTAGTACTCGGACTAGCGGGGGTTTGGAGACCCAGTACTTC.